Below, 10 T cell receptor beta chains from the same sample are listed, as sequenced in a study of T cell clonality in common variable immunodeficiency. The protocol was immunoSEQ multiplex PCR, while the TCRdb copy is restricted to in-frame clones and leaves out a portion. Altogether 15,000 to 20,000 clones were found in the sample, and no singletons occur. The study's findings and limits: Common variable immunodeficiency TCR beta sequences reportedly had fewer deletions and N-nucleotide insertions.

Their antigens are not known. Source material: peripheral blood mononuclear cells. The receptors stem from a human donor with common variable immunodeficiency.

This clone has at least ten counts. Sequencing ends 3 residues short of the CDR3 end; the germline J gene provides the rest. The V and J genes are TRBV5-1 and TRBJ2-1; 11 bases fit TRBD1. Germline assignment: CDR1 SGHRS and CDR2 YFSETQ. The CDR3 totals 14 residues. The J segment lost 8 bases and the V segment lost 2 bases, leaving 3 bases of the junction unmatched. The CDR3 region is CASSFRDRGDEQFF. The DNA read from the CDR3 is TGCGCCAGCAGCTTTCGGGACAGGGGGGATGAG.

This clone was detected only a few times. The read comes to an end 3 residues before the CDR3 does, leaving the germline J gene to fill in the end. The chain couples TRBV5-1 to TRBJ1-2; 11 nucleotides agree with TRBD1. The CDR3 spans 15 residues. The junction had 8 bases not matched to a gene; V was cut back by 3 bases and J by 7 bases. The germline V gene encodes CDR1 SGHRS and CDR2 YFSETQ. CDR3 loop: CASSSEGTGGSGYTF. CDR3 DNA (partial): TGCGCCAGCAGCTCGGAGGGGACAGGGGGATCTGGC. The full variable domain, in which reference TRBV5-1 and TRBJ1-2 provide the parts outside the CDR3, is KAGVTQTPRYLIKTRGQQVTLSCSPISGHRSVSWYQQTPGQGLQFLFEYFSETQRNKGNFPGRFSGRQFSNSRSEMNVSTLELGDSALYLCASSSEGTGGSGYTFGSGTRLTVV.

The table lists this clone with many counts. CDR3: CSVVDRARGDEKLFF. The CDR3 bases that were read are TGCAGCGTTGTGGACAGGGCCCGAGGGGATGAAAAA. The rearrangement links TRBV29-1 to TRBJ1-4, with 8 bases fitting TRBD1. The read comes to an end 3 residues before the CDR3 does, leaving the germline J gene to fill in the end. Germline trimming cut 4 bases from V and 6 bases from J; bases unmatched to any gene: 10. Germline lookup yields CDR1 SQVTM and CDR2 ANQGSEA. This CDR3 region has 15 residues.

This clone was seen at least ten times. The read ends 3 residues before the CDR3 terminus; that terminus is restored from the germline J gene. The chain combines TRBV6-2 or TRBV6-3 with TRBJ2-5, with 7 bases that match TRBD1. Germline-derived CDR1 and CDR2 are MNHEY and SVGEGT. The junction had 2 bases not matched to a gene; V was cut back by 5 bases and J by 2 bases. This CDR3 is built from 13 residues. The part of the CDR3 DNA that was read is TGTGCCAGCAGTCCGGACAGGCAAGAGACC. Amino acids: CASSPDRQET. The CDR3, in full, reads CASSPDRQETQYF.

This clone was seen at least ten times. The read ends 3 residues before the CDR3 terminus; that terminus is restored from the germline J gene. The chain has TRBV6-2 or TRBV6-3 and TRBJ2-5, with a possible D match to TRBD2 (5 bases). The V end was cut by 8 bases, the J end by 3 bases, with 13 bases between. This CDR3 is built from 13 residues. Germline assignment: CDR1 MNHEY and CDR2 SVGEGT. CDR3 DNA (partial): TGTGCCAGCTCCTTCCCGGGGAAAGAGACC. This codes for CASSFPGKET. The entire CDR3 protein reads CASSFPGKETQYF.

This clone is labeled as medium-sized. The observed sequence ends 3 residues before the CDR3 terminus, with the missing tail filled in from the germline J gene. The chain links TRBV29-1 to TRBJ1-1, with 7 positions matching TRBD1. V dropped 4 bases and J dropped 1; count of bases not matched to a gene: 6. The germline V gene has CDR1 SQVTM and CDR2 ANQGSEA. The CDR3 consists of 14 residues. This CDR3 is CSVGPRQGNTEAFF. The part of the CDR3 DNA that was read is TGCAGCGTTGGCCCCCGACAGGGGAACACTGAA.

A word on this clone: The CDR3 is cut off 3 residues early in the read; its end comes from the germline J gene. The chain combines TRBV29-1 with TRBJ2-7, with 10 bases aligning to TRBD2. The CDR3 consists of 15 residues. Germline CDR1 SQVTM, CDR2 ANQGSEA. V lost 7 bases, J lost 3 bases, and 12 bases stayed unmatched. The CDR3 spells CSARTLAGEIYEQYF. The sequenced part of the CDR3 DNA is TGCAGCGCCAGGACGCTAGCGGGGGAGATCTACGAG.

Details on this clone: The CDR3 end lies 3 residues beyond the end of the read and is filled in from the germline J gene. The V and J genes are TRBV11-1 and TRBJ1-1; 8 nucleotides align to TRBD1. Germline-derived CDR1 and CDR2 are SGHAT and FQDESV (reference sequence). There are 15 residues in the CDR3. Germline trimming cut 6 bases from V and 4 bases from J; bases unmatched to any gene: 10. Here the CDR3 reads CASRQDRGFGTEAFF. Partial CDR3 DNA: TGTGCCAGCAGACAAGACAGGGGTTTCGGCACTGAA.

This clone came up many times. The read terminates 3 residues ahead of where the CDR3 ends, so the germline J gene completes it. J is TRBJ2-3 and V is TRBV28, with 9 bases aligning to TRBD2. This CDR3 spans 18 amino acids. Per germline, CDR1 MDHEN and CDR2 SYDVKM. J gave up 0 bases and V 6 bases, and 13 bases lay outside the gene matches. This CDR3 reads CASRQVLAGLTSTDTQYF. CDR3 DNA, as far as it was read: TGTGCCAGCAGGCAAGTACTAGCGGGCCTTACTAGCACAGATACG. The variable domain in full, completed from reference TRBV28 and TRBJ2-3, reads DVKVTQSSRYLVKRTGEKVFLECVQDMDHENMFWYRQDPGLGLRLIYFSYDVKMKEKGDIPEGYSVSREKKERFSLILESASTNQTSMYLCASRQVLAGLTSTDTQYFGPGTRLTVL.

This clone came up many times. The read gets to within 3 residues of the CDR3 end, and the germline J gene fills in the rest. The chain joins TRBV29-1 to TRBJ2-2; D may be TRBD2 (6 bases). Germline values: CDR1 SQVTM, CDR2 ANQGSEA. This CDR3 has 14 residues. With 2 bases removed from V and 5 bases from J, the gap between germline ends came to 12 bases. The part of the CDR3 DNA that was read is TGCAGCGTTGAAAAACAGGAGGGGACCGGGGAG. Translation: CSVEKQEGTGE. The complete CDR3 reads CSVEKQEGTGELFF.